Presented here are 17 T cell receptor beta chains from one specimen sequenced in a study of blood T cell repertoires in COVID-19. The assay was immunoSEQ multiplex PCR, and TCRdb's table has in-frame clones only and misses some. Of approximately 40,000 clones listed, about 85% are singletons. What was sequenced was peripheral blood. These receptors were taken from a man in his 60s with COVID-19, enrolled during active disease.

The chain joins TRBV9 to TRBJ2-7; D may be TRBD1 (5 bases). The V end lost 10 bases, the J end lost 6 bases, and 26 bases lay between the germline ends. This CDR3 spans 15 amino acids. CDR1 is SGDLS, CDR2 YYNGEE, per germline. The DNA of the CDR3 is TGTGCCGGCCACAGGCAGGGCCTAAATAGTCGCGAGCAGTACTTC. Residues: CAGHRQGLNSREQYF.

This clone was observed a few times. The chain couples TRBV5-1 to TRBJ2-7; TRBD1 matches at 12 bases. This CDR3 contains 15 residues. Losses at the gene ends were 6 bases for V and 7 bases for J; bases not matched to a gene: 11. Germline lookup yields CDR1 SGHRS and CDR2 YFSETQ. CDR3 coding DNA: TGCGCCAGCACCCCGTCGGGACAGGGGGCTCGGGAGCAGTACTTC. Protein product: CASTPSGQGAREQYF.

The chain couples TRBV28 to TRBJ2-6; 12 nucleotides line up with TRBD1. This CDR3 spans 19 amino acids. Looked up from germline, CDR1 is MDHEN and CDR2 is SYDVKM. The V gene end was trimmed by 5 bases and the J gene end by 0 bases; junction bases not matched to a gene: 8. CDR3 residues: CASSPHGTGGVSGANVLTF. CDR3 in DNA: TGTGCCAGCAGTCCACATGGGACAGGGGGCGTCTCTGGGGCCAACGTCCTGACTTTC.

V is TRBV4-2 and J is TRBJ2-1, with D perhaps matching TRBD2 (7 bases). CDR3 length: 14 amino acids. Germline assignment: CDR1 LGHNA and CDR2 YNFKEQ. Trimming shortened V by 5 bases and J by 6 bases, and 14 bases separated the two germline ends. Here the CDR3 reads CASSYREGRNEQFF. As DNA, the CDR3 is TGTGCCAGCAGCTACAGGGAGGGGCGCAATGAGCAGTTCTTC.

The chain recombines TRBV28 with TRBJ2-7, with 7 bases lining up with TRBD1. The V and J ends lost 2 bases and 3 bases, in that order; junction bases with no gene match: 4. CDR3 length: 14 amino acids. Germline V gene data show CDR1 as MDHEN and CDR2 as SYDVKM. The CDR3 coding sequence is TGTGCCAGCAGTTTAGGACAGGTCCACTACGAGCAGTACTTC. Protein: CASSLGQVHYEQYF.

The chain combines TRBV19 with TRBJ1-2, with 8 positions matching TRBD1. The junction had 5 bases not matched to a gene; V was cut back by 7 bases and J by 4 bases. CDR3 length: 13 residues. In germline, CDR1 is LNHDA, CDR2 SQIVND (reference sequence). The CDR3 spells CASTGQGGYGYTF. In DNA, the CDR3 is TGTGCCAGTACCGGACAGGGAGGCTATGGCTACACCTTC.

The gene calls are TRBV28 and TRBJ2-1, with no clear D. V lost 2 bases to trimming and J lost 0 bases, with 5 bases between them. Germline V gene sequence: CDR1 MDHEN, CDR2 SYDVKM. The CDR3 has 14 residues. In DNA form, the CDR3 reads TGTGCCAGCAGTTTAGAGAGCTCCTACAATGAGCAGTTCTTC. This codes for CASSLESSYNEQFF.

V and J are TRBV5-1 and TRBJ2-3; TRBD2 matches 10 bases. CDR1 is SGHRS, CDR2 YFSETQ, per germline. The CDR3 covers 15 residues. Unmatched junction bases numbered 1, after V lost 1 base and J lost 2 bases. CDR3 nucleotides: TGCGCCAGCAGCTTGAGCGGGAGGGCCACAGATACGCAGTATTTT. Amino acids: CASSLSGRATDTQYF.

The J gene is TRBJ2-5, the V gene TRBV6-5; maybe TRBD1 (6 bases). Trimming stripped 0 bases from V and 5 bases from J, with 16 bases between. Germline CDR1 is MNHEY and CDR2 is SVGAGI. CDR3 length: 16 residues. The CDR3 spells CASSYSTGGPGETQYF. The CDR3, as DNA: TGTGCCAGCAGTTACTCGACTGGGGGCCCGGGGGAGACCCAGTACTTC.

The rearrangement links TRBV4-1 to TRBJ2-7, with 8 bases matching TRBD2. Germline trimming cut 3 bases from V and 2 bases from J; bases unmatched to any gene: 3. The germline V gene has CDR1 MGHRA and CDR2 YSYEKL. This CDR3 has 14 residues. The CDR3 coding sequence is TGCGCCAGCAGCCATAGCGGGACCACCTACGAGCAGTACTTC. It codes for CASSHSGTTYEQYF.

This chain joins TRBV4-1 and TRBJ2-7, with TRBD2 matching 12 bases. Germline V gene data show CDR1 as MGHRA and CDR2 as YSYEKL. The CDR3 consists of 14 residues. V was pared by 3 bases and J by 3 bases, with 0 bases of the junction left unmatched. This CDR3 is CASSQTSGSYEQYF. CDR3 in DNA: TGCGCCAGCAGCCAGACTAGCGGGAGCTACGAGCAGTACTTC.

This clone was counted once. V gene TRBV5-1 combines with J gene TRBJ1-3, with 8 bases lining up with TRBD1. Germline CDR1 reads SGHRS; CDR2 reads YFSETQ. After removal of 4 bases from V and 9 bases from J, the junction contained 12 bases not matched to a gene. The CDR3 has 15 amino acids. CDR3 sequence reads: CASSNGQGNAGTIYF. In nucleotides, the CDR3 is TGCGCCAGCAGCAACGGACAGGGCAATGCCGGCACCATATATTTT.

V gene TRBV11-2 combines with J gene TRBJ1-6, with TRBD1 matching 9 bases. V shed 3 bases, J shed 11 bases, and the junction held 2 bases outside the gene matches. The CDR3 totals 13 residues. The germline V gene has CDR1 SGHAT and CDR2 FQNNGV. The CDR3 protein is CASSFDRGAPLHF. The CDR3 DNA sequence: TGTGCCAGCAGCTTTGACAGGGGGGCACCCCTCCACTTT.

The sample holds a few counts of this clone. The gene calls are TRBV2 and TRBJ1-2, with a weak D call TRBD1 (5 bases). V was cut by 1 base and J by 7 bases, with 13 bases left in between. Germline CDR1 SNHLY, CDR2 FYNNEI. The CDR3 is made up of 14 amino acids. CDR3 bases: TGTGCCAGCAGTGAAGAGGGGTTCATGGGTGGCTACACCTTC. Translation: CASSEEGFMGGYTF.

The V gene is TRBV6-1, the J gene TRBJ1-2; TRBD1 agrees at 7 bases. This CDR3 has 14 residues. The germline V gene has CDR1 MNHNS and CDR2 SASEGT. V lost 0 bases, J lost 4 bases, and 2 bases stayed unmatched. The CDR3 spells CASSEAGQRYGYTF. The CDR3 nucleotides are TGTGCCAGCAGTGAAGCGGGACAGCGCTATGGCTACACCTTC.

This chain connects TRBV27 to TRBJ2-7; D is perhaps TRBD2 (5 bases). V lost 3 bases, J lost 7 bases, and 16 bases lay in between. This CDR3 has 14 amino acids. From germline, CDR1 is MNHEY and CDR2 SMNVEV (reference sequence). CDR3 DNA sequence: TGTGCCAGCAGTTTGGAGCGGAACCTACGGGAGCAGTACTTC. Protein product: CASSLERNLREQYF.

The chain couples TRBV9 to TRBJ2-1; D not certain. Germline V gene lookup returns CDR1 SGDLS and CDR2 YYNGEE. This CDR3 spans 12 amino acids. V gave up 4 bases and J gave up 7 bases, with 9 bases separating them. The chain's CDR3 is CASSPLTNEQFF. In DNA, the CDR3 is TGTGCCAGCAGCCCTCTAACGAATGAGCAGTTCTTC. The full variable domain, with the rest looked up from reference TRBV9 and TRBJ2-1, is DSGVTQTPKHLITATGQRVTLRCSPRSGDLSVYWYQQSLDQGLQFLIQYYNGEERAKGNILERFSAQQFPDLHSELNLSSLELGDSALYFCASSPLTNEQFFGPGTRLTVL.